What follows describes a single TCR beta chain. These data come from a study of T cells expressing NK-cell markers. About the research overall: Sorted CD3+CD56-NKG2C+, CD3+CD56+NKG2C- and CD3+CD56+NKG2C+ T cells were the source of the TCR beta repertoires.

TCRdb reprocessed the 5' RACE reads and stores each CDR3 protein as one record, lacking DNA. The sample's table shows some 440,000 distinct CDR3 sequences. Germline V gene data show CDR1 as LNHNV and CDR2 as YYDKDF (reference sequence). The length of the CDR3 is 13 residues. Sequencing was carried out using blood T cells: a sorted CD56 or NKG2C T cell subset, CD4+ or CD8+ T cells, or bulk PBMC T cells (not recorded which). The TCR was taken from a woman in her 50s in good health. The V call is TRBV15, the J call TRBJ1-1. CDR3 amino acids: CATSSTENTEAFF.